This TCR beta chain was documented in a study of cytomegalovirus exposure and HLA in healthy donors. PCR involved 60 Vbeta and 13 Jbeta primers. TCRdb keeps only in-frame clones here, not all; method: immunoSEQ multiplex PCR. The repertoire holds fewer than 55,000 clones, with about two thirds as singletons. Germline V gives CDR1 GTSNPN, CDR2 SVGIG (reference sequence). Trimming stripped 0 bases from V and 5 bases from J, with 11 bases between. This CDR3 spans 14 amino acids. The sample consisted of PBMCs. The V gene is TRBV30, the J gene TRBJ2-1, with D possibly matching TRBD2 (6 bases). The TCR originated in a woman in her 50s in good health and CMV-seropositive. CDR3: CAWSVGLANNEQFF. The CDR3 bases are TGTGCCTGGAGTGTGGGACTCGCTAACAATGAGCAGTTCTTC.